This record concerns one T cell receptor beta chain sequence. This sample is drawn from a study of blood T cell repertoires in COVID-19. The wider study: Specimens from acute and convalescent COVID-19 originated in the United States, Italy and Spain.

Germline assignment: CDR1 SQVTM and CDR2 ANQGSEA. The CDR3 spans 14 residues. Trimming took off 6 bases at V and 4 bases at J, with 18 bases between the two ends. The authors' processing: Amplification from reference gene primers served as the basis for estimated nucleated cell counts. The method was immunoSEQ multiplex PCR; TCRdb's version includes in-frame clones alone and lacks a portion of them. V and J calls and clone size are given by that table; D and trimming were obtained from the DNA. The sample contains tens of thousands of clones, 87% of which appear only once. The chain links TRBV29-1 to TRBJ1-1, with D possibly being TRBD1 (5 bases). Sequenced input: peripheral blood. This TCR was sampled from a male donor with acute or convalescent COVID-19. The DNA of the CDR3 is TGCAGCGTCGTCCAGGGTTTAGCGGGCACTGAAGCTTTCTTT. Translation: CSVVQGLAGTEAFF.